A single sample is the source of the 28 T cell receptor beta chains below, sequenced in a study of shared clonotypes between healthy human individuals. TCRdb's copy holds only in-frame clones and misses some; the assay was immunoSEQ multiplex PCR. Here the sample spans some 1 million clones, about three quarters being singletons. The material sequenced was memory CD4+ T cells sorted from blood. Specified subset: CD45RA-negative fraction. These receptor sequences come from a man aged 18 to 30 in good health.

This clone has a single count. The chain recombines TRBV19 with TRBJ2-1; the D gene could be TRBD1 or TRBD2 (6 bases each). In germline, CDR1 is LNHDA, CDR2 SQIVND (reference sequence). Trimming took 3 bases from V and 9 from J, leaving 12 bases between them. This CDR3 is built from 13 residues. CDR3 sequence (DNA): TGTGCCAGTAGTATGAGGGGGGCTCTTGAGCAGTTCTTC. The encoded protein is CASSMRGALEQFF.

The chain recombines TRBV5-1 with TRBJ2-5, with 8 positions matching TRBD2. CDR3 length: 17 residues. Germline V CDR1 and CDR2: SGHRS, YFSETQ. Trimming removed 2 bases from V and 3 bases from J; junction bases left unmatched: 12. The CDR3 sequence: CASSFGQTSGPKETQYF. The CDR3 DNA is TGCGCCAGCAGCTTCGGACAAACTAGCGGTCCGAAAGAGACCCAGTACTTC.

This clone was seen only a few times. The rearrangement uses TRBV7-9 and TRBJ1-4, with 9 nucleotides matching TRBD1. Per germline, CDR1 SEHNR and CDR2 FQNEAQ (reference sequence). The CDR3 consists of 15 residues. V dropped 5 bases and J dropped 3; count of bases not matched to a gene: 4. The CDR3 protein is CASSIQGAANEKLFF. For the CDR3, the DNA is TGTGCCAGCAGCATACAGGGGGCGGCTAATGAAAAACTGTTTTTT.

The rearrangement uses TRBV19 and TRBJ2-3, with D tentatively TRBD2 (6 bases). The CDR3 runs 12 residues. V dropped 10 bases and J dropped 4 bases, with 12 bases sitting between them. The germline CDR1 and CDR2 sequences are LNHDA and SQIVND (reference sequence). DNA for the CDR3: TGTGCCACAAAGGGGAGGCCAGATACGCAGTATTTT. As protein: CATKGRPDTQYF.

The rearrangement joins TRBV7-8 to TRBJ2-7, with a tentative D call TRBD2 (6 bases). The V end lost 5 bases, the J end lost 7 bases, and 15 bases lay between the germline ends. CDR3 size: 13 residues. CDR1 is SGHVS and CDR2 is FQNEAQ in the germline V gene. CDR3 in amino acids: CASSLIRAGEQYF. As DNA, the CDR3 is TGTGCCAGCAGCCTGATCCGGGCGGGGGAGCAGTACTTC.

The chain uses TRBV6-1 and TRBJ2-1; possible D gene TRBD2, 5 bases. Trimming removed 8 bases from V and 6 bases from J, with 20 bases in between. The germline gives CDR1 MNHNS, CDR2 SASEGT. CDR3 length: 15 residues. CDR3 nucleotide sequence: TGTGCCAGCCGATACATCGGCCGCGAGGGCAATGAGCAGTTCTTC. Protein sequence: CASRYIGREGNEQFF.

About this clone itself: Other DNA sequences of this sample code for an identical CDR3. The chain uses TRBV30 and TRBJ2-1; the D call may be TRBD1 or TRBD2 (5 bases each). Deletions cut 2 bases from V and 3 bases from J, with 11 bases between. CDR3 length: 14 residues. The germline V gene encodes CDR1 GTSNPN and CDR2 SVGIG (reference sequence). The CDR3 DNA is TGTGCCTGGAGTCGGGGCGGAATCTACAATGAGCAGTTCTTC. It specifies CAWSRGGIYNEQFF.

V gene TRBV14 combines with J gene TRBJ1-4; 7 bases match TRBD1. The germline CDR1 and CDR2 sequences are SGHDN and FVKESK. J lost 13 bases, V lost 4 bases, and 6 bases had no gene match. This CDR3 spans 12 amino acids. The CDR3 loop reads CASSPDRVRLFF. In DNA form, the CDR3 reads TGTGCCAGCAGCCCCGACAGGGTAAGACTGTTTTTT.

This chain connects TRBV28 to TRBJ1-1, with D possibly matching TRBD1 (5 bases). Germline CDR1 reads MDHEN; CDR2 reads SYDVKM. The length of the CDR3 is 14 residues. V shed 8 bases and J shed 4 bases, with 17 bases lying between them. CDR3 DNA: TGTGCCAGCGGGGAGGGGAGAAGAGGCACTGAAGCTTTCTTT. It yields the protein CASGEGRRGTEAFF.

This clone was seen a few times. CDR3 sequence: CASSIGDGYTF. The DNA for the CDR3 is TGTGCCAGCTCTATAGGGGATGGCTACACCTTC. The rearrangement uses TRBV5-6 and TRBJ1-2, with TRBD1 as a possible D gene (5 bases). The CDR3 runs 11 residues. Germline-derived CDR1 and CDR2 are SGHDT and YYEEEE. Trimming took 7 bases from V and 6 from J, leaving 10 bases between them. Drawing the rest from reference TRBV5-6 and TRBJ1-2, the complete variable domain is DAGVTQSPTHLIKTRGQQVTLRCSPKSGHDTVSWYQQALGQGPQFIFQYYEEEERQRGNFPDRFSGHQFPNYSSELNVNALLLGDSALYLCASSIGDGYTFGSGTRLTVV.

The V and J genes are TRBV5-4 and TRBJ1-2, with TRBD1 matching over 7 bases. Germline V lookup: CDR1 SGHNT, CDR2 YYREEE (reference sequence). The J segment lost 8 bases and the V segment lost 0 bases, leaving 7 bases of the junction unmatched. The CDR3 length is 14 residues. The chain's CDR3 is CASSLDRGSGGYTF. The CDR3 region has the DNA TGTGCCAGCAGCTTGGACAGGGGAAGTGGAGGCTACACCTTC.

The chain employs TRBV29-1 and TRBJ2-7; 8 nucleotides line up with TRBD1. Germline V gene lookup returns CDR1 SQVTM and CDR2 ANQGSEA. This CDR3 region has 12 residues. Trimming at V came to 5 bases and at J to 3 bases, leaving 3 bases not matched to a gene. CDR3 sequence reads: CSVHDRGYEQYF. The CDR3 region has the DNA TGCAGCGTTCACGACAGGGGCTACGAGCAGTACTTC.

The genes are TRBV19 and TRBJ1-4, with D possibly matching TRBD1 (6 bases). Germline CDR1 is LNHDA and CDR2 is SQIVND (reference sequence). V lost 5 bases to trimming and J lost 5 bases, with 15 bases between them. The CDR3 contains 15 residues. The CDR3 nucleotides are TGTGCCAGTAGTGCTTCGGGGGGGCCGAATGAAAAACTGTTTTTT. Translating it yields CASSASGGPNEKLFF.

The table lists this clone with a few counts. This chain connects TRBV7-6 to TRBJ1-1; 8 positions match TRBD1. CDR1 is SGHVS, CDR2 FNYEAQ, per germline. This CDR3 has 13 residues. The V and J ends lost 5 bases and 5 bases, in that order; junction bases with no gene match: 4. The DNA of the CDR3 is TGTGCCAGCAGCGTCGGACAGGGAACTGAAGCTTTCTTT. This gives the protein CASSVGQGTEAFF.

A remark on this clone: Different DNA sequences within this sample yield the same CDR3. The V call is TRBV5-1, the J call TRBJ2-5; 9 positions agree with TRBD1. The V gene's germline CDR1 is SGHRS and CDR2 YFSETQ. This CDR3 spans 14 amino acids. V lost 0 bases to trimming and J lost 5 bases; unmatched junction nucleotides: 2. The CDR3 protein is CASSLDRGRETQYF. CDR3 coding DNA: TGCGCCAGCAGCTTGGACAGGGGGCGGGAGACCCAGTACTTC.

This clone was recorded only once. The chain links TRBV6-1 to TRBJ1-2; 7 bases fit TRBD1. Germline-derived CDR1 and CDR2 are MNHNS and SASEGT. There are 19 residues in the CDR3. Trimming cost V 2 bases and J 7 bases; bases outside gene matches: 22. CDR3 loop: CASSEHNLARPDRTLGYTF. In nucleotides, the CDR3 is TGTGCCAGCAGTGAACACAATTTAGCTAGACCGGACAGGACCCTTGGCTACACCTTC.

The table lists this clone with a few counts. The sample holds other DNA sequences that translate to the same CDR3. The rearrangement joins TRBV5-1 to TRBJ2-3; 9 bases are a match to TRBD1. The CDR3 loop spans 15 amino acids. Trimming took 1 base from V and 4 from J; bases not matched to a gene: 4. Germline lookup yields CDR1 SGHRS and CDR2 YFSETQ. The CDR3 bases are TGCGCCAGCAGCTTGAGGGACAGGGACCCAGATACGCAGTATTTT. This codes for CASSLRDRDPDTQYF.

The chain uses TRBV30 and TRBJ1-6, with D possibly matching TRBD1 (6 bases). Trimming removed 3 bases at V and 9 bases at J, with 12 bases between. Per germline, CDR1 GTSNPN and CDR2 SVGIG (reference sequence). The length of the CDR3 is 13 residues. This chain's CDR3 is CAWSRDNGSPLHF. The CDR3 DNA is TGTGCCTGGAGCAGGGACAACGGTTCACCCCTCCACTTT.

The rearrangement uses TRBV11-2 and TRBJ2-7; maybe TRBD1 (5 bases). With 5 bases removed from V and 11 bases from J, the gap between germline ends came to 16 bases. Germline CDR1 is SGHAT and CDR2 is FQNNGV. This CDR3 spans 12 amino acids. CDR3 coding DNA: TGTGCCAGCAGCCTAGGGGCGGTTTCGGAGTACTTC. Its protein product is CASSLGAVSEYF.

This clone has a handful of counts. The rearrangement links TRBV9 to TRBJ2-3; D is ambiguous. Germline lookup yields CDR1 SGDLS and CDR2 YYNGEE. Trimming removed 0 bases at V and 2 bases at J, with 16 bases between. This CDR3 comprises 17 residues. CDR3 amino acids: CASSVGPLIGYTDTQYF. CDR3 coding DNA: TGTGCCAGCAGCGTAGGTCCCTTAATCGGATACACAGATACGCAGTATTTT. Based on the CDR3 plus reference TRBV9 and TRBJ2-3, the full variable domain is DSGVTQTPKHLITATGQRVTLRCSPRSGDLSVYWYQQSLDQGLQFLIQYYNGEERAKGNILERFSAQQFPDLHSELNLSSLELGDSALYFCASSVGPLIGYTDTQYFGPGTRLTVL.

CDR3 nucleotide sequence: TGCGCCAGCACCTACGGGTTGGAGCAGTACTTC. This codes for CASTYGLEQYF. This chain uses TRBV5-1 with TRBJ2-7; D uncertain. Germline V gene data show CDR1 as SGHRS and CDR2 as YFSETQ. V was clipped by 6 bases and J by 7 bases, with 11 bases between them. The CDR3 consists of 11 residues.

This rearrangement joins TRBV5-6 to TRBJ2-1; 7 bases are a match to TRBD1. Germline V gives CDR1 SGHDT, CDR2 YYEEEE. CDR3 length: 15 amino acids. V lost 4 bases to trimming and J lost 6 bases; unmatched junction nucleotides: 10. The CDR3, as DNA: TGTGCCAGCAGCCGAACCGGGACAGTAGGCAATGAGCAGTTCTTC. As protein: CASSRTGTVGNEQFF.

V usage is TRBV28 and J usage is TRBJ1-1, with 7 nucleotides matching TRBD1. Germline CDR1 MDHEN, CDR2 SYDVKM. V lost 4 bases, J lost 5 bases, and 10 bases stayed unmatched. This CDR3 is 15 amino acids long. The chain's CDR3 is CASSSGGDPRTEAFF. In nucleotides, the CDR3 is TGTGCCAGCAGTTCAGGGGGGGATCCTCGAACTGAAGCTTTCTTT.

This chain links TRBV4-1 with TRBJ1-3; D is uncertain. The V and J ends lost 3 bases and 0 bases respectively, with 9 bases between them. This CDR3 spans 15 amino acids. Germline CDR1 and CDR2: MGHRA and YSYEKL. The CDR3 loop reads CASSQQQYSGNTIYF. In nucleotides, the CDR3 is TGCGCCAGCAGCCAGCAGCAATACTCTGGAAACACCATATATTTT.

This clone is a singleton in its sample. The rearrangement uses TRBV7-2 and TRBJ2-1, with TRBD2 matching 9 bases. Germline V lookup: CDR1 SGHTA, CDR2 FQGNSA. With 5 bases clipped from V and 8 bases from J, the junction kept 7 bases outside the gene matches. This CDR3 has 14 amino acids. The CDR3 region is CASSTGLAIYEQFF. The CDR3 nucleotides read TGTGCCAGCAGCACCGGACTAGCGATCTATGAGCAGTTCTTC.

The chain combines TRBV25-1 with TRBJ1-2; 9 bases map to TRBD1. This CDR3 is 14 amino acids long. The ends lost 4 bases at V and 4 bases at J; junction bases unmatched: 4. Germline assignment: CDR1 MGHDK and CDR2 SYGVNS. The CDR3 loop is CASSGRDRVYGYTF. CDR3 in DNA: TGTGCCAGCAGTGGCCGGGACAGGGTCTATGGCTACACCTTC.

The table lists this clone with a few counts. The V and J genes are TRBV7-2 and TRBJ2-2, with D hard to call. Looked up from germline, CDR1 is SGHTA and CDR2 is FQGNSA. Trimming stripped 3 bases from V and 4 bases from J, with 12 bases between. The CDR3 length is 15 residues. CDR3 residues: CASSFLAATTGELFF. The DNA for the CDR3 is TGTGCCAGCAGCTTTTTGGCAGCGACCACCGGGGAGCTGTTTTTT. The whole variable domain, remainder taken from reference TRBV7-2 and TRBJ2-2, is GAGVSQSPSNKVTEKGKDVELRCDPISGHTALYWYRQSLGQGLEFLIYFQGNSAPDKSGLPSDRFSAERTGGSVSTLTIQRTQQEDSAVYLCASSFLAATTGELFFGEGSRLTVL.

J is TRBJ2-1 and V is TRBV19; perhaps TRBD1 as D (6 bases). The germline gives CDR1 LNHDA, CDR2 SQIVND (reference sequence). V was shortened by 1 base and J by 6 bases, with 10 bases between the two germline ends. CDR3 length: 14 amino acids. The CDR3 sequence is CASSIGDRSNEQFF. DNA of the CDR3: TGTGCCAGTAGTATAGGCGACAGGAGCAATGAGCAGTTCTTC. Full variable domain (remainder filled in from reference TRBV19 and TRBJ2-1): DGGITQSPKYLFRKEGQNVTLSCEQNLNHDAMYWYRQDPGQGLRLIYYSQIVNDFQKGDIAEGYSVSREKKESFPLTVTSAQKNPTAFYLCASSIGDRSNEQFFGPGTRLTVL.